This entry lists 32 T cell receptor beta chains sequenced from one sample in a study of T cells in Graves' hyperthyroidism and ophthalmopathy (dated by TCRdb to the late 2010s). Receptor libraries were prepared by multiplex PCR. Sequencing used an Illumina HiSeq 2000. The TCR beta CDR3 regions were amplified from RNA transcripts. The first round of RT-PCR for the TCR CDR3 was performed with the HTBI primer set and the Qiagen OneStep RT-PCR kit. TCRdb applied fastp at Q25 and MiXCR to the public reads, then kept only in-frame beta chains. Identical CDR3 proteins give one entry, which carries the most common genes and DNA. The sample includes approximately 870,000 distinct CDR3 sequences, with 38% observed a single time. More than 7% of the sample is in the top ten clones. The sample taken for sequencing was blood. The receptors here all came from a young man with Graves' hyperthyroidism.

This chain joins TRBV11-2 and TRBJ2-5; 10 positions agree with TRBD1. J was trimmed by 2 bases and V by 5 bases; bases with no gene match: 5. CDR1 is SGHAT and CDR2 is FQNNGV in the germline V gene. The CDR3 extends over 15 amino acids. CDR3 DNA sequence: TGTGCCAGCAGCCCTTGGACAGGGGGGCAAGAGACCCAGTACTTC. This translates into CASSPWTGGQETQYF. Variable domain in full (rest from reference TRBV11-2 and TRBJ2-5): EAGVAQSPRYKIIEKRQSVAFWCNPISGHATLYWYQQILGQGPKLLIQFQNNGVVDDSQLPKDRFSAERLKGVDSTLKIQPAKLEDSAVYLCASSPWTGGQETQYFGPGTRLLVL.

This chain connects TRBV25-1 to TRBJ1-1; perhaps TRBD1 as D (5 bases). Germline values: CDR1 MGHDK, CDR2 SYGVNS. CDR3 size: 14 residues. Trimming removed 2 bases from V and 1 base from J, with 8 bases in between. This CDR3 reads CASSERGRNTEAFF. CDR3 sequence (DNA): TGTGCCAGCAGTGAACGGGGGAGGAACACTGAAGCTTTCTTT.

The sample holds a few counts of this clonotype. The genes are TRBV20-1 and TRBJ1-5, with TRBD1 matching 7 bases. Looked up from germline, CDR1 is DFQATT and CDR2 is SNEGSKA (reference sequence). The ends lost 2 bases at V and 8 bases at J; junction bases unmatched: 9. The CDR3 length is 14 residues. CDR3 sequence (DNA): TGCAGTGCTAGACCCGGACAGGTTCGGGAGCCCCAGCATTTT. Translated: CSARPGQVREPQHF.

The sample holds many counts of this clonotype. The rearrangement uses TRBV7-2 and TRBJ1-4; no definite D call. The germline V gene encodes CDR1 SGHTA and CDR2 FQGNSA. This CDR3 spans 13 amino acids. Trimming removed 3 bases at V and 8 bases at J, with 10 bases between. CDR3 loop: CASSFAGREKLFF. As DNA, the CDR3 is TGTGCCAGCAGCTTCGCCGGGAGGGAAAAACTGTTTTTT.

Many counts were recorded for this clonotype. The CDR3 DNA reads as TGCGCCAGCAGCCAGGTCGGGGCCAACGTCCTGACTTTC. This sequence encodes CASSQVGANVLTF. V usage is TRBV4-1 and J usage is TRBJ2-6; unclear D gene. The germline gives CDR1 MGHRA, CDR2 YSYEKL. This CDR3 spans 13 amino acids. The germline V and J ends were trimmed by 3 bases and 4 bases, with 4 bases remaining between them.

J is TRBJ1-4 and V is TRBV29-1; D gene unclear. V lost 8 bases and J lost 6, with 13 bases in between. CDR3 size: 12 residues. The germline CDR1 and CDR2 sequences are SQVTM and ANQGSEA. CDR3 DNA sequence: TGCAGCTTGGTCGGTACAGATGAAAAACTGTTTTTT. This codes for CSLVGTDEKLFF.

This chain links TRBV7-2 with TRBJ1-6; 8 bases fit TRBD1. The CDR3 sequence is 15 residues long. Germline CDR1 reads SGHTA; CDR2 reads FQGNSA. V dropped 7 bases and J dropped 7; count of bases not matched to a gene: 9. The CDR3 DNA sequence: TGTGCCAGCACCCTTTTGACAGGGGTAAATTCACCCCTCCACTTT. Translated, it gives CASTLLTGVNSPLHF. Together with reference TRBV7-2 and TRBJ1-6, the CDR3 gives the full variable domain: GAGVSQSPSNKVTEKGKDVELRCDPISGHTALYWYRQSLGQGLEFLIYFQGNSAPDKSGLPSDRFSAERTGGSVSTLTIQRTQQEDSAVYLCASTLLTGVNSPLHFGNGTRLTVT.

Ten or more counts support this clonotype. The J gene is TRBJ1-6, the V gene TRBV12-3 or TRBV12-4; D is perhaps TRBD1 (5 bases). The germline V and J ends were trimmed by 6 bases and 7 bases, with 13 bases remaining between them. CDR3 length: 14 residues. The CDR3 region is CASSLIGGNSPLHF. The DNA for the CDR3 is TGTGCCAGCAGCTTAATCGGGGGGAATTCACCCCTCCACTTT.

The chain couples TRBV24-1 to TRBJ2-3; tentative D call: TRBD1 (6 bases). The CDR3 sequence is 16 residues long. Trimming removed 4 bases at V and 0 bases at J, with 13 bases between. Germline CDR1 KGHDR, CDR2 SFDVKD. The CDR3 here is CATSELTGSSTDTQYF. As DNA, the CDR3 is TGTGCCACCAGTGAGCTGACAGGCTCTAGCACAGATACGCAGTATTTT.

The chain joins TRBV12-3 or TRBV12-4 to TRBJ2-5; no clear D gene. This CDR3 has 13 residues. The germline V and J ends were trimmed by 3 bases and 4 bases, with 9 bases remaining between them. CDR3 in DNA: TGTGCCAGCAGTTTCTCGGGCCTAGAGACCCAGTACTTC. As protein: CASSFSGLETQYF.

The V and J genes are TRBV4-1 and TRBJ1-1, with a possible D match to TRBD1 (5 bases). This CDR3 spans 15 amino acids. The germline CDR1 and CDR2 sequences are MGHRA and YSYEKL. V lost 2 bases and J 4 bases, leaving 14 bases between the germline ends. This CDR3 is CASSQLQGVSTEAFF. The CDR3 region has the DNA TGCGCCAGCAGCCAACTTCAGGGAGTGAGCACTGAAGCTTTCTTT.

This clonotype has at least ten counts. The V gene is TRBV29-1, the J gene TRBJ1-1; 7 bases line up with TRBD1. This CDR3 spans 12 amino acids. Germline-derived CDR1 and CDR2 are SQVTM and ANQGSEA. With V trimmed by 1 base and J by 6 bases, 2 bases remained unmatched. CDR3 protein: CSVEGQGAEAFF. The CDR3 DNA reads TGCAGCGTTGAAGGCCAGGGGGCTGAAGCTTTCTTT.

This clonotype has only a few counts. The rearrangement uses TRBV7-9 and TRBJ2-7, with TRBD2 identical over 13 bases. The V gene end was trimmed by 6 bases and the J gene end by 4 bases; junction bases not matched to a gene: 6. Germline V lookup: CDR1 SEHNR, CDR2 FQNEAQ (reference sequence). The CDR3 sequence is 15 residues long. The CDR3 reads CASSFGLAGVYEQYF. DNA of the CDR3: TGTGCCAGCAGTTTTGGACTAGCGGGGGTTTACGAGCAGTACTTC.

This clonotype was seen more than once but under ten times. The gene calls are TRBV20-1 and TRBJ1-1, with D unclear. Germline V gene data show CDR1 as DFQATT and CDR2 as SNEGSKA (reference sequence). V shed 3 bases and J shed 0 bases, with 11 bases lying between them. The CDR3 contains 14 residues. CDR3 nucleotides: TGCAGTGCTAGCTCTGGGCCCATGAACACTGAAGCTTTCTTT. This codes for CSASSGPMNTEAFF.

The rearrangement uses TRBV7-6 and TRBJ1-2; D possibly corresponds to TRBD1 (5 bases). CDR1 and CDR2 (germline): SGHVS, FNYEAQ. The CDR3 covers 14 residues. V dropped 1 base and J dropped 4 bases, with 10 bases sitting between them. The CDR3 reads CASSLGAQGYGYTF. The CDR3 bases are TGTGCCAGCAGCTTAGGGGCTCAGGGCTATGGCTACACCTTC.

The gene calls are TRBV20-1 and TRBJ2-5, with TRBD1 matching over 7 bases. The CDR3 spans 15 residues. CDR1 is DFQATT, CDR2 SNEGSKA, per germline (reference sequence). V dropped 3 bases and J dropped 5; count of bases not matched to a gene: 12. CDR3 nucleotides: TGCAGTGCTAGGGAAACAGGGGAAGTGAGGGAGACCCAGTACTTC. Translation: CSARETGEVRETQYF.

As for this clonotype: A much larger clone lies one base from this, so it may be a read error. The CDR3 sequence: CTSSIGQGWQPQHF. Here the CDR3 DNA reads TGTACCAGTAGTATAGGACAGGGGTGGCAGCCCCAGCATTTT. The genes are TRBV19 and TRBJ1-5, with 9 bases aligning to TRBD1. The V gene's germline CDR1 is LNHDA and CDR2 SQIVND (reference sequence). CDR3 length: 14 residues.

A remark on this clonotype: Possible read error: a much larger clone is one base away. This chain joins TRBV2 and TRBJ1-1; D is unclear. Looked up from germline, CDR1 is SNHLY and CDR2 is FYNNEI. The CDR3 extends over 14 amino acids. CDR3 amino acids: CARTLGVLNTETFF. The CDR3 nucleotides are TGTGCCAGAACTTTGGGAGTTCTGAACACTGAAACTTTCTTT.

This clonotype appeared a few times. The chain employs TRBV6-6 and TRBJ1-1; a possible D gene is TRBD1 (5 bases). Per the germline V gene, CDR1 is MNHNY and CDR2 is SVGAGI (reference sequence). V was shortened by 2 bases and J by 3 bases, with 13 bases between the two germline ends. This CDR3 has 15 residues. DNA of the CDR3: TGTGCCAGCAGTTACCTCGGGGGAAGGGACACTGAAGCTTTCTTT. It specifies CASSYLGGRDTEAFF.

This clonotype was counted ten times or more. The J gene is TRBJ2-7, the V gene TRBV9; no clear D gene. V lost 4 bases to trimming and J lost 2 bases, with 13 bases between them. The CDR3 is 14 residues long. Germline V lookup: CDR1 SGDLS, CDR2 YYNGEE. CDR3 amino acids: CASSLEQDAYEQYF. DNA of the CDR3: TGTGCCAGCAGCCTCGAGCAGGATGCCTACGAGCAGTACTTC.

The rearrangement joins TRBV2 to TRBJ1-5; the D is unclear. The germline V and J ends were trimmed by 6 bases and 7 bases, with 13 bases remaining between them. CDR3 length: 13 residues. Looked up from germline, CDR1 is SNHLY and CDR2 is FYNNEI. The DNA for the CDR3 is TGTGCCAGCAGAGCGGGAAAGGGCCAGCCCCAGCATTTT. It encodes CASRAGKGQPQHF.

This clonotype appeared many times. The V gene is TRBV20-1, the J gene TRBJ1-6; possible D gene TRBD1, 5 bases. The CDR3 runs to 14 residues. The germline V gene has CDR1 DFQATT and CDR2 SNEGSKA (reference sequence). V was cut by 1 base and J by 8 bases, with 12 bases left in between. The CDR3 reads CSARAGGADSPLHF. In DNA form, the CDR3 reads TGCAGTGCTAGAGCGGGAGGGGCTGATTCACCCCTCCACTTT.

The chain couples TRBV5-1 to TRBJ2-7, with D uncertain. This CDR3 is 14 amino acids long. CDR1 and CDR2 (germline): SGHRS, YFSETQ. Trimming cost V 0 bases and J 6 bases, with 13 bases left between them. The CDR3 region is CASSLAQGMVEQYF. The CDR3 DNA sequence: TGCGCCAGCAGCTTGGCCCAAGGGATGGTCGAGCAGTACTTC.

This clonotype was counted only a few times. The V gene is TRBV2, the J gene TRBJ1-2; unclear D gene. V shed 5 bases and J shed 8 bases, with 15 bases lying between them. The germline V gene has CDR1 SNHLY and CDR2 FYNNEI. The CDR3 is 13 amino acids. DNA for the CDR3: TGTGCCAGCAGTTCGGTATCCTCTGGGGGCTACACCTTC. This gives the protein CASSSVSSGGYTF.

This clonotype appeared many times. V usage is TRBV7-9 and J usage is TRBJ2-5, with TRBD2 matching over 7 bases. Trimming took 8 bases from V and 3 from J; bases not matched to a gene: 6. Germline assignment: CDR1 SEHNR and CDR2 FQNEAQ (reference sequence). This CDR3 has 13 amino acids. The CDR3 region has the DNA TGTGCCAGCGGGCGCGGGAGTGAAGAGACCCAGTACTTC. It specifies CASGRGSEETQYF.

The gene calls are TRBV29-1 and TRBJ1-2, with 8 bases fitting TRBD1. The V segment lost 5 bases and the J segment 4 bases; nucleotides outside the gene matches: 9. CDR1 and CDR2 (germline): SQVTM, ANQGSEA. The CDR3 spans 14 residues. CDR3 region: CSVLETGAPYGYTF. In nucleotides, the CDR3 is TGCAGCGTTCTAGAGACAGGGGCCCCCTATGGCTACACCTTC.

Only a few counts were recorded for this clonotype. The chain carries TRBV7-2 and TRBJ1-4; D gene uncertain. V was shortened by 5 bases and J by 4 bases, with 11 bases between the two germline ends. CDR1 is SGHTA and CDR2 is FQGNSA in the germline V gene. The CDR3 extends over 14 amino acids. The CDR3 bases are TGTGCCAGCAGCCCCCGGGAGGGTAATGAAAAACTGTTTTTT. It codes for CASSPREGNEKLFF.

This clonotype has a handful of counts. The CDR3 DNA sequence: TGTGCCAGCCATGGACTGTCTGGAAACACCATATATTTT. Protein product: CASHGLSGNTIYF. The chain is built from TRBV28 and TRBJ1-3; no firm D call. The germline V gene has CDR1 MDHEN and CDR2 SYDVKM. The CDR3 extends over 13 amino acids. V shed 8 bases and J shed 1 base, with 9 bases lying between them.

This clonotype was seen a handful of times. V and J are TRBV4-1 and TRBJ1-4; no firm D call. CDR3 length equals 12 residues. CDR1 and CDR2 (germline): MGHRA, YSYEKL. V was pared by 3 bases and J by 7 bases, with 6 bases between. CDR3 DNA: TGCGCCAGCAGCCAGGCCAGTGAAAAACTGTTTTTT. Protein product: CASSQASEKLFF.

This clonotype has ten or more counts. V and J are TRBV2 and TRBJ2-7; D remains ambiguous. The CDR3 loop spans 12 amino acids. Germline loops: CDR1 SNHLY, CDR2 FYNNEI. V was trimmed by 4 bases and J by 6 bases, leaving 10 bases between them. CDR3 amino acids: CASSAGRAEQYF. DNA for the CDR3: TGTGCCAGCAGTGCAGGAAGGGCCGAGCAGTACTTC.

This clonotype was seen once. The chain joins TRBV20-1 to TRBJ1-2; D may be TRBD1 (5 bases). This CDR3 has 15 amino acids. Trimming took off 7 bases at V and 8 bases at J, with 26 bases between the two ends. Germline CDR1 and CDR2: DFQATT and SNEGSKA (reference sequence). The chain's CDR3 is CSVRDSARDSAGYTF. Here the CDR3 DNA reads TGCAGTGTTCGCGACAGTGCTAGAGATTCCGCCGGCTACACCTTC.

The rearrangement uses TRBV7-6 and TRBJ1-4; D ambiguous. Germline V gives CDR1 SGHVS, CDR2 FNYEAQ. The CDR3 length is 16 residues. V lost 5 bases and J lost 0, with 13 bases in between. As DNA, the CDR3 is TGTGCCAGCAGCCTCGCAATCAGCGCAACTAATGAAAAACTGTTTTTT. The encoded protein is CASSLAISATNEKLFF. The entire variable domain, with the rest obtained from reference TRBV7-6 and TRBJ1-4, is as follows: GAGVSQSPRYKVTKRGQDVALRCDPISGHVSLYWYRQALGQGPEFLTYFNYEAQQDKSGLPNDRFSAERPEGSISTLTIQRTEQRDSAMYRCASSLAISATNEKLFFGSGTQLSVL.